The subject of this entry is one T cell receptor beta chain. The antigen remains undetermined. These data come from a study of cytomegalovirus exposure and HLA in healthy donors. At the level of the study: There were 100 million to 130 million unique TCR beta sequences, drawn from about 200 million T cells, in an earlier analysis. The study, taken as a whole, reports: Over 150 TCR beta chains were listed as cytomegalovirus-associated. Analysis performed later found about 18,000 TCR beta sequences associated with HLA alleles at 0.05 false discovery rate.

Each donor's status was that of a healthy bone marrow donor. It was with 60 Vbeta and 13 Jbeta primers that the PCR ran. Sequencing used immunoSEQ multiplex PCR; TCRdb keeps in-frame clones, though not all of them. Among fewer than 80,000 clones listed, about 69% were seen once. The CDR3 runs to 20 residues. The sample consisted of PBMCs. The V gene is TRBV21-1, the J gene TRBJ2-1; the table's D call of TRBD2 was not tested on the DNA. TRBV21-1 is shown as a pseudogene. The TCR was taken from a young woman in good health and CMV-seronegative. The CDR3, as DNA: TGTGCCAGCAGCAAAATGGGGGGACTAGCAATGACCTGGGGGTACAATGAGCAGTTCTTC. Its translation is CASSKMGGLAMTWGYNEQFF.